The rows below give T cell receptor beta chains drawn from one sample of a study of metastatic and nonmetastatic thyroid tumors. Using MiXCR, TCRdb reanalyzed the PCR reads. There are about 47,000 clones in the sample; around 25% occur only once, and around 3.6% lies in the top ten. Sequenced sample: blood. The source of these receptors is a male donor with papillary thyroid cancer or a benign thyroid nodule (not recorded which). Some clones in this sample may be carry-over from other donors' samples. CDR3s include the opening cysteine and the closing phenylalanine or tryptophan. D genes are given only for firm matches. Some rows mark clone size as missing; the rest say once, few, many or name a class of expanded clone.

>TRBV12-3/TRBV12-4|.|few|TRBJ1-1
TGTGCCAGCAGAACAACAGCAGAAGCTTTCTTT
CASRTTAEAFF
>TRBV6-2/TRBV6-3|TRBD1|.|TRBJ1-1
TGTGCCAGCAGCTTAACAGGGGAGACTGAAGCTTTCTTT
CASSLTGETEAFF
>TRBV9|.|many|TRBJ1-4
TGTGCCAGCAGCGTAGCGCAGGGCGGTGAAAAACTGTTTTTT
CASSVAQGGEKLFF
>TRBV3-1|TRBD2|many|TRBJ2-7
TGTGCCAGCAGCCACGGGACTAGCGGGTACGAGCAGTACTTC
CASSHGTSGYEQYF
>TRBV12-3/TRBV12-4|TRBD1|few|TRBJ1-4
TGTGCCAGCAGTGCTCAGACAGGGAAGCTGTTTTTT
CASSAQTGKLFF
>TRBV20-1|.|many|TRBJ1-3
TGCAGTGCCCCGATGTTTGGAAACACCATATATTTT
CSAPMFGNTIYF
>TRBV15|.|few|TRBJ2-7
TGTGCCACCAGCTTTTTACACGCGGAGGGCGAGCAGTACTTC
CATSFLHAEGEQYF
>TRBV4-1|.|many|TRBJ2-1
TGCGCCAGCACCCGGATGGGCTCCTACAATGAGCAGTTCTTC
CASTRMGSYNEQFF
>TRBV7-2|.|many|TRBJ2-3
TGTGCCAGCAGCCAGGGATCAGATACGCAGTATTTT
CASSQGSDTQYF
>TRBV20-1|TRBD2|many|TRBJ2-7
TGCAGTGCTCGTCCATGGCGGGAGGTTCAAGAGGAGCAGTACTTC
CSARPWREVQEEQYF
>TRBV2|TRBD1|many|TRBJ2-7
TGTGCCAGCAGCGGACAGGGAAGAGGCTACGAGCAGTACTTC
CASSGQGRGYEQYF
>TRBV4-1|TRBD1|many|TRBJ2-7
TGCGCCAGCAGCCCAAGCTCCCGACAGGGCTCCTACGAGCAGTACTTC
CASSPSSRQGSYEQYF
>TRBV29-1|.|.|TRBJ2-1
TGCAGCGTTGAAGACTACAATGAGCAGTTCTTC
CSVEDYNEQFF
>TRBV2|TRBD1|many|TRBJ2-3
TGTGCCAGCAGTGGGATCGCAGGGGGAACAGATACGCAGTATTTT
CASSGIAGGTDTQYF
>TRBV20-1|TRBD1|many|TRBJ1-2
TGCAGTGCTAGAGGACAGGGGGGCGCACGTAACTATGGCTACACCTTC
CSARGQGGARNYGYTF
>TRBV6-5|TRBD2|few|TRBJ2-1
TGTGCCAGCAGTATACATAGCGGGTCCTACAATGAGCAGTTCTTC
CASSIHSGSYNEQFF
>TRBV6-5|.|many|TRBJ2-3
TGTGCCAGCAGTTACGGGGCCACAGATACGCAGTATTTT
CASSYGATDTQYF
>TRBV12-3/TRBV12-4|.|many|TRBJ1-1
TGTGCCAGCAGTTTAAGGGACATCTCGAACACTGAAGCTTTCTTT
CASSLRDISNTEAFF
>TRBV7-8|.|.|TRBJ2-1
TGTGCCAGCAGCTTAGCTGCGGGCGCCTACAATGAGCAGTTCTTC
CASSLAAGAYNEQFF
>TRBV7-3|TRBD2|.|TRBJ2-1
TGTGCCAGCAGCTTAACCCTAGCGGGGGGGCAAAAAGAGCAGTTCTTC
CASSLTLAGGQKEQFF
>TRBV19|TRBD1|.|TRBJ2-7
TGTGCCAGTAGTATTGCTGGGACAGCCGAGCACGAGCAGTACTTC
CASSIAGTAEHEQYF
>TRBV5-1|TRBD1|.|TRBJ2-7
TGTGCCAGCATCTTTACGGGGACAGTCTACGAGCAGTACTTC
CASIFTGTVYEQYF
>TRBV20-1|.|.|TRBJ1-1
TGCAGTGCCCTTGTGGGTGACAGCGGGAACACTGAAGCTTTCTTT
CSALVGDSGNTEAFF
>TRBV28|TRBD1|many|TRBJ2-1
TGTGCCAGCAGTTTGCCCGGGACAGGGGTTTCGGATGAGCAGTTCTTC
CASSLPGTGVSDEQFF
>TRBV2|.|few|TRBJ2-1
TGTGCCAGCATGGTAGGTGGCTCCTACAATGAGCAGTTCTTC
CASMVGGSYNEQFF